A single sample is the source of the 32 T cell receptor beta chains below, sequenced in a study of cytomegalovirus exposure and HLA in healthy donors. Use of 60 Vbeta and 13 Jbeta primers characterized the PCR. Using immunoSEQ multiplex PCR, the repertoire was profiled, and TCRdb retains in-frame clones only, with some absent. Of 150,000 to 200,000 clones in the sample, 70% to 80% were seen once. The source material was PBMCs. These receptor sequences come from a woman between 50 and 59 years old in good health and CMV-seronegative.

V usage is TRBV28 and J usage is TRBJ1-5, with D possibly matching TRBD1 (6 bases). Germline V lookup: CDR1 MDHEN, CDR2 SYDVKM. The ends were cut back, 6 bases at V and 9 bases at J, with 15 bases in the middle. This CDR3 is built from 13 residues. In DNA, the CDR3 is TGTGCCAGCAGGGACAGTGTTCAATTGCCCCAGCATTTT. This translates into CASRDSVQLPQHF.

The genes are TRBV27 and TRBJ1-1; tentative D call: TRBD1 (6 bases). CDR3 length: 15 residues. V lost 2 bases, J lost 2 bases, and 12 bases lay in between. Germline loops: CDR1 MNHEY, CDR2 SMNVEV (reference sequence). DNA for the CDR3: TGTGCCAGCAGTTTAAATGGACAGCTTAACACTGAAGCTTTCTTT. Protein sequence: CASSLNGQLNTEAFF.

The chain combines TRBV19 with TRBJ2-7, with D possibly being TRBD1 (6 bases). V shed 8 bases and J shed 0 bases, with 14 bases lying between them. The CDR3 is 14 residues long. CDR1 LNHDA and CDR2 SQIVND come from the germline V gene (reference sequence). As DNA, the CDR3 is TGTGCCAGTGACCAGGGGATCGGCTCCTACGAGCAGTACTTC. The encoded protein is CASDQGIGSYEQYF. Full variable domain (remainder filled in from reference TRBV19 and TRBJ2-7): DGGITQSPKYLFRKEGQNVTLSCEQNLNHDAMYWYRQDPGQGLRLIYYSQIVNDFQKGDIAEGYSVSREKKESFPLTVTSAQKNPTAFYLCASDQGIGSYEQYFGPGTRLTVT.

Notes on this clone: One end of the junction does not line up with germline, which may come from a read error. This sequence joins TRBV7-9 and TRBJ2-7; tentatively, D is TRBD1 (5 bases). There are 13 residues in the CDR3. Germline V CDR1 and CDR2: SEHNR, FQNEAQ (reference sequence). The CDR3 reads CSSSLDSSYEQYF. CDR3 bases: TGTTCCAGCAGCCTCGACAGTTCCTACGAGCAGTACTTC.

This chain joins TRBV10-2 and TRBJ2-7; maybe TRBD1 (5 bases). The CDR3 spans 13 residues. Per the germline V gene, CDR1 is WSHSY and CDR2 is SAAADI. The V and J ends lost 2 bases and 3 bases respectively, with 8 bases between them. In DNA form, the CDR3 reads TGCGCCAGCAGTGAGAGGGGCATCTACGAGCAGTACTTC. Protein sequence: CASSERGIYEQYF.

This clone was counted only a few times. The chain couples TRBV28 to TRBJ2-7; TRBD1 matches at 7 bases. V gave up 5 bases and J gave up 3 bases; unmatched junction bases: 22. CDR3 length: 19 residues. The germline V gene has CDR1 MDHEN and CDR2 SYDVKM. The CDR3: CASSAMGVQGTLGHYEQYF. The CDR3 region has the DNA TGTGCCAGCAGTGCCATGGGCGTACAGGGGACCCTTGGCCACTACGAGCAGTACTTC.

The CDR3 region is CASRSIGLAGTDTQYF. CDR3 DNA sequence: TGTGCCAGCAGGTCTATCGGACTAGCCGGAACAGATACGCAGTATTTT. This chain uses TRBV2 with TRBJ2-3, with 8 positions matching TRBD2. This CDR3 is 16 amino acids long. V dropped 6 bases and J dropped 3; count of bases not matched to a gene: 11. Germline-derived CDR1 and CDR2 are SNHLY and FYNNEI.

This clone was seen a few times. V gene TRBV6-1 combines with J gene TRBJ1-1, with 11 bases lining up with TRBD1. The CDR3 contains 16 residues. Germline V gene sequence: CDR1 MNHNS, CDR2 SASEGT. Trimming took 4 bases from V and 4 from J; bases not matched to a gene: 8. The CDR3 spells CASSAPGQGARTEAFF. CDR3 nucleotides: TGTGCCAGCAGTGCCCCCGGACAGGGGGCGCGCACTGAAGCTTTCTTT.

This rearrangement joins TRBV29-1 to TRBJ1-4; 7 bases match TRBD1. The J segment lost 8 bases and the V segment lost 8 bases, leaving 8 bases of the junction unmatched. Germline lookup yields CDR1 SQVTM and CDR2 ANQGSEA. The CDR3 contains 12 residues. CDR3 protein: CSLRDSQEKLFF. In DNA, the CDR3 is TGCAGCCTCCGGGACAGCCAAGAAAAACTGTTTTTT.

The chain is built from TRBV27 and TRBJ1-2; D gene unclear. Germline V lookup: CDR1 MNHEY, CDR2 SMNVEV (reference sequence). V lost 0 bases to trimming and J lost 3 bases, with 11 bases between them. The CDR3 is 15 residues long. The CDR3 region has the DNA TGTGCCAGCAGTTTATCGGTTTTGCAGGACTATGGCTACACCTTC. This encodes CASSLSVLQDYGYTF.

The chain couples TRBV10-3 to TRBJ2-2, with 7 bases identical to TRBD1. The CDR3 consists of 14 residues. The junction had 4 bases not matched to a gene; V was cut back by 7 bases and J by 2 bases. Germline lookup yields CDR1 ENHRY and CDR2 SYGVKD. The CDR3 DNA is TGTGCCATCAAGGGGACAGCTAACACCGGGGAGCTGTTTTTT. Translated: CAIKGTANTGELFF.

CDR3 protein: CSVLKPGQPNTGELFF. The CDR3 DNA sequence: TGCAGCGTCCTCAAACCGGGACAGCCGAACACCGGGGAGCTGTTTTTT. This chain connects TRBV29-1 to TRBJ2-2, with TRBD1 matching 7 bases. The CDR3 extends over 16 amino acids. CDR1 and CDR2 (germline): SQVTM, ANQGSEA. V shed 6 bases, J shed 0 bases, and the junction held 10 bases outside the gene matches.

The CDR3 reads CASSLLAGQETQYF. The CDR3 nucleotides are TGTGCCAGCAGTTTGCTAGCGGGGCAAGAGACCCAGTACTTC. J is TRBJ2-5 and V is TRBV28, with 9 bases lining up with TRBD2. The J segment lost 2 bases and the V segment lost 3 bases, leaving 1 base of the junction unmatched. The CDR3 loop spans 14 amino acids. The germline V gene encodes CDR1 MDHEN and CDR2 SYDVKM.

V and J are TRBV5-1 and TRBJ2-7; the D gene is possibly TRBD1 (5 bases). CDR3 size: 17 residues. V gave up 4 bases and J gave up 2 bases, with 22 bases separating them. Germline CDR1 SGHRS, CDR2 YFSETQ. CDR3 sequence (DNA): TGCGCCAGCAGCCTAACGTTCCAGGGAATTGGGGCCTACGAGCAGTACTTC. It encodes CASSLTFQGIGAYEQYF.

The rearrangement links TRBV20-1 to TRBJ2-7; 7 bases line up with TRBD2. With V trimmed by 5 bases and J by 3 bases, 1 base remained unmatched. This CDR3 region has 11 residues. The V gene's germline CDR1 is DFQATT and CDR2 SNEGSKA (reference sequence). The CDR3 DNA sequence: TGCAGTGCTGGGGGGGGCTACGAGCAGTACTTC. This translates into CSAGGGYEQYF.

The J gene is TRBJ2-1, the V gene TRBV6-6, with 11 bases lining up with TRBD2. The trim removed 5 bases at V and 2 bases at J, leaving 2 bases unmatched. The CDR3 consists of 15 residues. Germline V lookup: CDR1 MNHNY, CDR2 SVGAGI (reference sequence). The DNA of the CDR3 is TGTGCCAGCAGTAATAGCGGGAGGGCCTACAATGAGCAGTTCTTC. This translates into CASSNSGRAYNEQFF.

This clone turned up a few times. The rearrangement joins TRBV29-1 to TRBJ2-1, with D perhaps matching TRBD2 (6 bases). Trimming cost V 3 bases and J 0 bases, with 12 bases left between them. Germline assignment: CDR1 SQVTM and CDR2 ANQGSEA. This CDR3 has 15 amino acids. Here the CDR3 DNA reads TGCAGCGTTGATCCTCGGGACTCCTCCTACAATGAGCAGTTCTTC. Amino acids: CSVDPRDSSYNEQFF.

CDR3 bases: TGTGCCAGTAGTCCCTGGACAGGACCCTCCGGGGCCAACGTCCTGACTTTC. The encoded protein is CASSPWTGPSGANVLTF. The chain uses TRBV19 and TRBJ2-6; TRBD1 aligns across 7 bases. There are 17 residues in the CDR3. V gave up 5 bases and J gave up 4 bases; unmatched junction bases: 11. Looked up from germline, CDR1 is LNHDA and CDR2 is SQIVND (reference sequence).

The table lists this clone with a count of one. The chain links TRBV7-3 to TRBJ2-3; TRBD2 agrees at 7 bases. This CDR3 contains 14 residues. Unmatched junction bases numbered 1, after V lost 1 base and J lost 3 bases. The germline V gene encodes CDR1 SGHTA and CDR2 FQGTGA. For the CDR3, the DNA is TGTGCCAGCAGCTTAAGTAGCGGGACAGATACGCAGTATTTT. Its translation: CASSLSSGTDTQYF.

This clone was observed a handful of times. A far larger clone is off by one base, so a read error is likely. Additional DNA sequences in this sample encode the identical CDR3. This rearrangement joins TRBV5-8 to TRBJ2-3; possible D gene TRBD1, 6 bases. CDR1 is SGHTS, CDR2 YDEGEE, per germline. The CDR3 spans 15 residues. CDR3 in DNA: TGCGCCAGCAGCTCGGACAGCGCTAGCACAGATACGCAGTATTTT. Protein product: CASSSDSASTDTQYF.

This clone was seen a handful of times. The V and J genes are TRBV2 and TRBJ2-2; D remains ambiguous. CDR3 length: 15 residues. The germline gives CDR1 SNHLY, CDR2 FYNNEI. Trimming pared 6 bases from V and 1 base from J, leaving 12 bases between. The CDR3: CASRRSRGNTGELFF. The DNA for the CDR3 is TGTGCCAGCAGAAGGTCCCGAGGGAACACCGGGGAGCTGTTTTTT.

The gene calls are TRBV5-1 and TRBJ2-2, with D possibly TRBD1 on 5 matching bases. The CDR3 sequence is 17 residues long. V was cut by 4 bases and J by 1 base, with 17 bases left in between. Germline V gene lookup returns CDR1 SGHRS and CDR2 YFSETQ. DNA of the CDR3: TGCGCCAGCAGCCCCCAAGGCGTGGGGCTGAACACCGGGGAGCTGTTTTTT. Its translation is CASSPQGVGLNTGELFF.

This chain joins TRBV18 and TRBJ2-2, with 10 bases identical to TRBD1. The CDR3 sequence is 15 residues long. V lost 5 bases to trimming and J lost 6 bases; unmatched junction nucleotides: 6. Germline V gene lookup returns CDR1 KGHSH and CDR2 LQKENI. The DNA of the CDR3 is TGTGCCAGCTCATCCGACAGGGGGCAGGCCGGGGAGCTGTTTTTT. Its translation: CASSSDRGQAGELFF.

This clone was seen a handful of times. The chain employs TRBV5-5 and TRBJ1-1; 7 bases are a match to TRBD1. With V trimmed by 2 bases and J by 0 bases, 4 bases remained unmatched. From germline, CDR1 is SGHKS and CDR2 YYEKEE (reference sequence). CDR3 length equals 15 residues. In DNA form, the CDR3 reads TGTGCCAGCAGCTTACAGGGGCTAATGAACACTGAAGCTTTCTTT. Translated, it gives CASSLQGLMNTEAFF.

This chain joins TRBV27 and TRBJ1-2, with 9 bases identical to TRBD1. V trimming: 6 bases; J trimming: 4 bases; junction bases outside the gene matches: 6. This CDR3 has 14 amino acids. Germline V gene lookup returns CDR1 MNHEY and CDR2 SMNVEV (reference sequence). The CDR3 sequence is CASRRQGEPYGYTF. CDR3 nucleotide sequence: TGTGCCAGCAGGAGACAGGGGGAACCCTATGGCTACACCTTC.

J is TRBJ2-2 and V is TRBV9, with 7 bases matching TRBD1. CDR1 and CDR2 (germline): SGDLS, YYNGEE. The CDR3 length is 16 residues. The ends lost 4 bases at V and 2 bases at J; junction bases unmatched: 8. The CDR3 coding sequence is TGTGCCAGCAGCTGGGTAGGGGGCCTAAACACCGGGGAGCTGTTTTTT. It translates to CASSWVGGLNTGELFF.

The chain links TRBV18 to TRBJ1-6; possible D gene TRBD1, 6 bases. The CDR3 sequence is 14 residues long. Trimming took off 2 bases at V and 8 bases at J, with 10 bases between the two ends. Germline V gene sequence: CDR1 KGHSH, CDR2 LQKENI. The CDR3 here is CASSPGGDYSPLHF. The CDR3 nucleotides read TGTGCCAGCTCACCAGGGGGCGACTATTCACCCCTCCACTTT.

Only a few counts were recorded for this clone. V usage is TRBV18 and J usage is TRBJ1-2, with D tentatively TRBD1 (5 bases). Between the trimmed V and J ends, which lost 10 bases and 2 bases, there was a span of 14 bases. Germline values: CDR1 KGHSH, CDR2 LQKENI. The CDR3 totals 13 residues. Here the CDR3 reads CATTGAQNYGYTF. The CDR3 DNA follows: TGTGCCACCACAGGAGCACAAAACTATGGCTACACCTTC.

V is TRBV6-5 and J is TRBJ2-1; tentatively, D is TRBD2 (5 bases). The CDR3 runs 13 residues. CDR1 and CDR2 (germline): MNHEY, SVGAGI. The V end lost 5 bases, the J end lost 8 bases, and 13 bases lay between the germline ends. The DNA for the CDR3 is TGTGCCAGCAGTCACGGGGAATCGTATGAGCAGTTCTTC. Its protein is CASSHGESYEQFF.

The rearrangement joins TRBV5-4 to TRBJ1-1, with no clear D. This CDR3 spans 13 amino acids. From germline, CDR1 is SGHNT and CDR2 YYREEE (reference sequence). The V gene lost 4 bases and the J gene lost 2 bases, with 9 bases spanning the gap. CDR3 amino acids: CASSRGRNTEAFF. For the CDR3, the DNA is TGTGCCAGCAGCCGCGGCCGTAACACTGAAGCTTTCTTT.

The chain carries TRBV7-2 and TRBJ2-4, with 9 bases that match TRBD2. V shed 1 base, J shed 0 bases, and the junction held 10 bases outside the gene matches. Germline V CDR1 and CDR2: SGHTA, FQGNSA. The CDR3 totals 19 residues. CDR3 bases: TGTGCCAGCAGCTTAGAAGTCTTAGCGGGGGAGTTAGCCAAAAACATTCAGTACTTC. Its translation is CASSLEVLAGELAKNIQYF.

The chain links TRBV28 to TRBJ1-2; 9 bases agree with TRBD1. Per germline, CDR1 MDHEN and CDR2 SYDVKM. The V and J ends lost 6 bases and 4 bases, in that order; junction bases with no gene match: 12. CDR3 length: 16 residues. The CDR3 bases are TGTGCCAGCAGATCCCCGGGACAGGGCCTCGGCTATGGCTACACCTTC. Its translation: CASRSPGQGLGYGYTF.